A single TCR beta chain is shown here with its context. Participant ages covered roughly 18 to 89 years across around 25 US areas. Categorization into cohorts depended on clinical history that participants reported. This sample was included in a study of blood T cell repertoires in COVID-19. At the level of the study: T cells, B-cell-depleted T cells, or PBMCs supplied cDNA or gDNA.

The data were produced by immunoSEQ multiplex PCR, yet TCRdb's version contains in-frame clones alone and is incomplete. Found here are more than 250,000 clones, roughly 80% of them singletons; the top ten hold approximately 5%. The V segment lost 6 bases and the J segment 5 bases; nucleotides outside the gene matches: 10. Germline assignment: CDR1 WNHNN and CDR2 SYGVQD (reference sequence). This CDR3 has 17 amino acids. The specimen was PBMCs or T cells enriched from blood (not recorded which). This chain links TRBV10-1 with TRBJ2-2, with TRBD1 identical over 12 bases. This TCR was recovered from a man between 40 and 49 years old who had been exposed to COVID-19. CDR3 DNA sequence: TGCGCCAGCAGGGAGGGACAGGGGGCCGTATTGACCGGGGAGCTGTTTTTT. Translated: CASREGQGAVLTGELFF.